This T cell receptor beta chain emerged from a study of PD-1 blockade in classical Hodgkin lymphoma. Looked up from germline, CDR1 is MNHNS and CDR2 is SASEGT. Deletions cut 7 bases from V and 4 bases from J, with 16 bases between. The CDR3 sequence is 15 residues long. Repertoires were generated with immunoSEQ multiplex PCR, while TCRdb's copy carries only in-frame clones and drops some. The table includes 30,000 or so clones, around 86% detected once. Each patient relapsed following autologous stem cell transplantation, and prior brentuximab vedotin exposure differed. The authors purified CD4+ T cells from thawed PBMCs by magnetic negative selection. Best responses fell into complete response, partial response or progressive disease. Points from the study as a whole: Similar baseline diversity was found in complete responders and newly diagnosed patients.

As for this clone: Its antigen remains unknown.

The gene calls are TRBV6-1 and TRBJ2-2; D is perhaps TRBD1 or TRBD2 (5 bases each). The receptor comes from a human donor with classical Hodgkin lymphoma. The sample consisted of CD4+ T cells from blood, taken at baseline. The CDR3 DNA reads TGTGCCAGCACCCCGCTGGGGGTAAGCACCGGGGAGCTGTTTTTT. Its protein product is CASTPLGVSTGELFF.